The 26 T cell receptor beta chains below come from one sample, sequenced in a study of cytomegalovirus exposure and HLA in healthy donors. 13 Jbeta primers and 60 Vbeta primers were used for the PCR. Assay: immunoSEQ multiplex PCR; the TCRdb copy retains only in-frame clones and omits some. This table holds 65,000 to 90,000 clones. Sequencing was carried out using PBMCs. All receptors derive from a female donor in good health and CMV-seropositive.

CDR3 coding DNA: TGTGCCAGCAGCTCCACTCGGGAAGGAGGCTACACCTTC. This translates into CASSSTREGGYTF. The chain carries TRBV7-6 and TRBJ1-2, with unresolved D. From germline, CDR1 is SGHVS and CDR2 FNYEAQ. This CDR3 spans 13 amino acids. V gave up 4 bases and J gave up 8 bases, with 14 bases separating them.

J is TRBJ1-1 and V is TRBV6-6, with D uncertain. V was pared by 0 bases and J by 0 bases, with 8 bases between. Germline V gene lookup returns CDR1 MNHNY and CDR2 SVGAGI (reference sequence). CDR3 length: 15 residues. CDR3: CASSYSRRLNTEAFF. Here the CDR3 DNA reads TGTGCCAGCAGTTACTCGAGGCGGCTGAACACTGAAGCTTTCTTT.

The chain recombines TRBV4-2 with TRBJ2-1, with 9 bases fitting TRBD2. Trimming cost V 4 bases and J 3 bases; bases outside gene matches: 4. Germline-derived CDR1 and CDR2 are LGHNA and YNFKEQ. The CDR3 extends over 15 amino acids. CDR3 sequence reads: CASSLLAGLYNEQFF. The CDR3 DNA follows: TGTGCCAGCAGCCTACTAGCGGGCCTCTACAATGAGCAGTTCTTC.

The chain couples TRBV28 to TRBJ2-1, with D tentatively TRBD2 (6 bases). The germline V gene has CDR1 MDHEN and CDR2 SYDVKM. V lost 6 bases, J lost 5 bases, and 20 bases lay in between. The CDR3 is made up of 16 amino acids. CDR3 residues: CASRSPGLLTDNEQFF. The CDR3 bases are TGTGCCAGCAGGTCCCCGGGACTGCTGACTGACAATGAGCAGTTCTTC.

J is TRBJ2-5 and V is TRBV13; 7 bases align to TRBD1. Germline trimming cut 5 bases from V and 2 bases from J; bases unmatched to any gene: 5. Germline CDR1 reads PRHDT; CDR2 reads FYEKMQ (reference sequence). The CDR3 runs 14 residues. The CDR3 DNA sequence: TGTGCCAGCAGCCGCCGGACAGGACAAGAGACCCAGTACTTC. It specifies CASSRRTGQETQYF.

To note about this clone: The same CDR3 arises from other DNA sequences in this sample as well. V gene TRBV6-1 combines with J gene TRBJ2-4; TRBD1 might be the D (6 bases). Germline CDR1 reads MNHNS; CDR2 reads SASEGT. Trimming left V 5 bases short and J 15 bases short, with 11 bases between. The CDR3 loop spans 10 amino acids. CDR3 sequence (DNA): TGTGCCAGCAGTCGAGGGGGTCTGTACTTC. This sequence encodes CASSRGGLYF.

The chain employs TRBV18 and TRBJ2-7, with a weak D call TRBD1 (5 bases). Germline V CDR1 and CDR2: KGHSH, LQKENI. The length of the CDR3 is 14 residues. Trimming took off 1 base at V and 2 bases at J, with 9 bases between the two ends. The CDR3 here is CASSPLQVAYEQYF. Written as DNA, the CDR3 is TGTGCCAGCTCACCACTACAGGTGGCCTACGAGCAGTACTTC.

The gene calls are TRBV6-5 and TRBJ2-7; TRBD1 matches at 8 bases. J lost 7 bases, V lost 5 bases, and 10 bases had no gene match. From germline, CDR1 is MNHEY and CDR2 SVGAGI. This CDR3 spans 14 amino acids. The CDR3 reads CASSRRQGPLEQYF. CDR3 in DNA: TGTGCCAGCAGTCGGAGACAGGGGCCCCTGGAGCAGTACTTC.

J is TRBJ2-1 and V is TRBV13; 7 bases fit TRBD2. Per the germline V gene, CDR1 is PRHDT and CDR2 is FYEKMQ (reference sequence). Trimming removed 0 bases from V and 12 bases from J; junction bases left unmatched: 14. The CDR3 spans 16 residues. CDR3 sequence: CASSLGGLGREPGQFF. The CDR3, as DNA: TGTGCCAGCAGCTTAGGTGGACTAGGAAGGGAGCCGGGGCAGTTCTTC.

The rearrangement uses TRBV7-9 and TRBJ2-3; 12 bases align to TRBD2. The V gene's germline CDR1 is SEHNR and CDR2 FQNEAQ (reference sequence). CDR3 length equals 17 residues. The ends lost 4 bases at V and 1 base at J; junction bases unmatched: 6. DNA of the CDR3: TGTGCCAGCAGCTCCGGACTAGCGGGGTCACGCACAGATACGCAGTATTTT. Translation gives CASSSGLAGSRTDTQYF.

The chain recombines TRBV6-1 with TRBJ1-4; 7 nucleotides line up with TRBD1. After removal of 3 bases from V and 4 bases from J, the junction contained 5 bases not matched to a gene. The CDR3 length is 15 residues. The germline gives CDR1 MNHNS, CDR2 SASEGT. The chain's CDR3 is CASSDPGQLNEKLFF. As DNA, the CDR3 is TGTGCCAGCAGTGATCCGGGACAGCTTAATGAAAAACTGTTTTTT.

V usage is TRBV28 and J usage is TRBJ1-5, with TRBD1 identical over 8 bases. The CDR3 spans 17 residues. Germline CDR1 is MDHEN and CDR2 is SYDVKM. V lost 4 bases and J lost 4; bases outside the gene matches: 12. The CDR3 sequence is CASSSRWTGKGNQPQHF. As DNA, the CDR3 is TGTGCCAGCAGTTCCCGCTGGACAGGGAAGGGGAATCAGCCCCAGCATTTT.

This chain joins TRBV11-2 and TRBJ1-6, with TRBD1 identical over 7 bases. The CDR3 length is 15 residues. V shed 3 bases, J shed 7 bases, and the junction held 6 bases outside the gene matches. Germline V gene data show CDR1 as SGHAT and CDR2 as FQNNGV. The CDR3 sequence is CASSFTGAGNSPLHF. DNA of the CDR3: TGTGCCAGCAGCTTTACAGGGGCTGGGAATTCACCCCTCCACTTT.

This chain links TRBV29-1 with TRBJ1-4; D is perhaps TRBD1 (5 bases). Trimming took 5 bases from V and 8 from J, leaving 21 bases between them. The CDR3 runs to 15 residues. Germline CDR1 is SQVTM and CDR2 is ANQGSEA. The CDR3 DNA sequence: TGCAGCGTTTCAGGGATAACCCAAAATGCCGAAAAACTGTTTTTT. Amino acids: CSVSGITQNAEKLFF.

V usage is TRBV28 and J usage is TRBJ2-7; 9 positions match TRBD2. The ends lost 3 bases at V and 4 bases at J; junction bases unmatched: 4. Per germline, CDR1 MDHEN and CDR2 SYDVKM. This CDR3 has 14 residues. CDR3 bases: TGTGCCAGCAGTTTTTTAGCGGGAGCTTACGAGCAGTACTTC. Translation gives CASSFLAGAYEQYF.

The gene calls are TRBV14 and TRBJ2-7; 7 bases agree with TRBD1. Per the germline V gene, CDR1 is SGHDN and CDR2 is FVKESK. The V and J ends lost 2 bases and 11 bases, in that order; junction bases with no gene match: 9. The CDR3 contains 13 residues. In DNA, the CDR3 is TGTGCCAGCAGCCAACTATGGACAGGAAAAAAGTACTTC. Its translation is CASSQLWTGKKYF.

V gene TRBV6-5 combines with J gene TRBJ2-7; possibly TRBD1 for D (6 bases). Germline V gene data show CDR1 as MNHEY and CDR2 as SVGAGI. V lost 3 bases and J lost 2, with 11 bases in between. The CDR3 has 14 amino acids. This CDR3 reads CASSYLGGAYEQYF. The CDR3 coding sequence is TGTGCCAGCAGTTATCTTGGGGGCGCCTACGAGCAGTACTTC.

This sequence joins TRBV6-6 and TRBJ2-1, with 7 bases identical to TRBD2. CDR3 length: 15 amino acids. CDR1 and CDR2 from the germline V gene are MNHNY and SVGAGI (reference sequence). J gave up 0 bases and V 4 bases, and 3 bases lay outside the gene matches. Here the CDR3 reads CASSWGGDSYNEQFF. In nucleotides, the CDR3 is TGTGCCAGCAGTTGGGGGGGGGACTCCTACAATGAGCAGTTCTTC.

The genes are TRBV7-2 and TRBJ2-5, with 11 bases matching TRBD2. Germline trimming cut 6 bases from V and 0 bases from J; bases unmatched to any gene: 12. The germline gives CDR1 SGHTA, CDR2 FQGNSA. This CDR3 region has 18 residues. CDR3 DNA: TGTGCCAGCAGTTCTAGCGGGGGGACTGGGCTCGACCAAGAGACCCAGTACTTC. Amino acids: CASSSSGGTGLDQETQYF. The variable domain in full, with the rest retrieved from reference TRBV7-2 and TRBJ2-5, is GAGVSQSPSNKVTEKGKDVELRCDPISGHTALYWYRQSLGQGLEFLIYFQGNSAPDKSGLPSDRFSAERTGGSVSTLTIQRTQQEDSAVYLCASSSSGGTGLDQETQYFGPGTRLLVL.

Concerning this clone itself: At one boundary the junction diverges from the germline segment, which might be a read error. This chain joins TRBV9 and TRBJ1-6; D is undetermined. In germline, CDR1 is SGDLS, CDR2 YYNGEE. The CDR3 is made up of 13 amino acids. The CDR3 sequence is CASSVDYNSPLHF. The CDR3 DNA follows: TGTGCCAGCAGCGTTGACTATAATTCACCCCTACACTTT.

The CDR3 reads CASSRTHQDEQYF. The CDR3 DNA reads TGTGCCAGCAGTAGGACTCATCAGGACGAGCAGTACTTC. The chain carries TRBV25-1 and TRBJ2-7, with a possible D match to TRBD2 (5 bases). The CDR3 contains 13 residues. Germline V gives CDR1 MGHDK, CDR2 SYGVNS. With 5 bases removed from V and 5 bases from J, the gap between germline ends came to 13 bases.

The V gene is TRBV10-1, the J gene TRBJ2-3; possible D gene TRBD2, 5 bases. This CDR3 is 14 amino acids long. The germline gives CDR1 WNHNN, CDR2 SYGVQD (reference sequence). V was cut by 4 bases and J by 2 bases, with 10 bases left in between. The CDR3 reads CASSVRGLTDTQYF. CDR3 coding DNA: TGCGCCAGCAGTGTCAGAGGACTCACAGATACGCAGTATTTT.

The chain combines TRBV6-5 with TRBJ1-6; 7 bases match TRBD1. Germline CDR1 MNHEY, CDR2 SVGAGI. V was pared by 5 bases and J by 9 bases, with 10 bases of the junction left unmatched. The CDR3 loop spans 15 amino acids. The CDR3 region has the DNA TGTGCCAGCAGTACCTCAAGGACAGGACGTTCACCCCTCCACTTT. Its protein is CASSTSRTGRSPLHF.

V usage is TRBV27 and J usage is TRBJ1-5, with D possibly being TRBD1 (6 bases). Germline-derived CDR1 and CDR2 are MNHEY and SMNVEV (reference sequence). V was cut by 5 bases and J by 3 bases, with 8 bases left in between. This CDR3 contains 13 residues. CDR3 in amino acids: CASSQGYNQPQHF. The DNA for the CDR3 is TGTGCCAGCAGTCAGGGGTACAATCAGCCCCAGCATTTT.

The J gene is TRBJ2-5, the V gene TRBV14; 8 bases align to TRBD2. The CDR3 covers 16 residues. Germline V gene lookup returns CDR1 SGHDN and CDR2 FVKESK. V lost 0 bases and J lost 5; bases outside the gene matches: 8. Here the CDR3 DNA reads TGTGCCAGCAGCCAAGATCGGGCTAGCGGGCGGGAGACCCAGTACTTC. Encoded protein: CASSQDRASGRETQYF. Full variable domain (missing parts from reference TRBV14 and TRBJ2-5): EAGVTQFPSHSVIEKGQTVTLRCDPISGHDNLYWYRRVMGKEIKFLLHFVKESKQDESGMPNNRFLAERTGGTYSTLKVQPAELEDSGVYFCASSQDRASGRETQYFGPGTRLLVL.

V gene TRBV28 combines with J gene TRBJ2-7; the D gene is possibly TRBD1 (6 bases). This CDR3 is built from 14 residues. Germline CDR1 reads MDHEN; CDR2 reads SYDVKM. Trimming pared 6 bases from V and 3 bases from J, leaving 15 bases between. CDR3 coding DNA: TGTGCCAGCAGATTTGGGGACACTTACTACGAGCAGTACTTC. This translates into CASRFGDTYYEQYF. The whole variable domain, filled in from reference TRBV28 and TRBJ2-7, reads DVKVTQSSRYLVKRTGEKVFLECVQDMDHENMFWYRQDPGLGLRLIYFSYDVKMKEKGDIPEGYSVSREKKERFSLILESASTNQTSMYLCASRFGDTYYEQYFGPGTRLTVT.